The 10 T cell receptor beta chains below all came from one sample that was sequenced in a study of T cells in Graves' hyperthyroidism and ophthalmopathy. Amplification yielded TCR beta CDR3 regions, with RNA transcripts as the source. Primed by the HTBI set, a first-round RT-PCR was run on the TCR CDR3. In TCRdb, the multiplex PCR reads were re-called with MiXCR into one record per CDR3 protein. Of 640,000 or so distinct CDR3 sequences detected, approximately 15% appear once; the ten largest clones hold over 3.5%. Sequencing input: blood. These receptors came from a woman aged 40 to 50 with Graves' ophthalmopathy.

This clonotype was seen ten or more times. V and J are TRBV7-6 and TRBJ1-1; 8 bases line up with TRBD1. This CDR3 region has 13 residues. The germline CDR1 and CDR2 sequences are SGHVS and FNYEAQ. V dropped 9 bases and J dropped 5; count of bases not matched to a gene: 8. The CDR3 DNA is TGTGCCAGGGACCAGGGGGCCAGGACTGAAGCTTTCTTT. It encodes CARDQGARTEAFF.

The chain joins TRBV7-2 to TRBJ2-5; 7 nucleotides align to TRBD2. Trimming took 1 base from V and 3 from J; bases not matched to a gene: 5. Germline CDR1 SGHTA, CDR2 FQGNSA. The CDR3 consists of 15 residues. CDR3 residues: CASSLVGLRKETQYF. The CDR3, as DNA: TGTGCCAGCAGCTTAGTGGGACTAAGAAAAGAGACCCAGTACTTC.

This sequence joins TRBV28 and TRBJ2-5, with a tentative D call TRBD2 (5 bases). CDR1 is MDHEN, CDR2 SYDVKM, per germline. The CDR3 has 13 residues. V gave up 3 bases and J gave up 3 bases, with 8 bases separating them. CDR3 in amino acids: CASSFGVKETQYF. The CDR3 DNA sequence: TGTGCCAGCAGTTTCGGGGTAAAAGAGACCCAGTACTTC.

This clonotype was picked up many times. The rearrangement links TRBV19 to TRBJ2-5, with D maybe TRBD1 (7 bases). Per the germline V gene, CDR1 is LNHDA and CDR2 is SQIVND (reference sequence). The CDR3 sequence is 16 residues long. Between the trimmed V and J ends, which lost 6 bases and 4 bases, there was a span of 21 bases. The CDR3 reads CASSSSGGFGGETQYF. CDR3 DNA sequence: TGTGCCAGTAGCTCTTCAGGGGGTTTCGGGGGAGAGACCCAGTACTTC.

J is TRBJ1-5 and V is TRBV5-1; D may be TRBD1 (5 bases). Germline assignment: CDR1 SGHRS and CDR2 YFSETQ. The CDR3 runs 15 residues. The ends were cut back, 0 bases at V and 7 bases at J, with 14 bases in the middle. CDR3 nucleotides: TGCGCCAGCAGCTTGGGCGGGGACGATAAGCAGCCCCAGCATTTT. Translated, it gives CASSLGGDDKQPQHF.

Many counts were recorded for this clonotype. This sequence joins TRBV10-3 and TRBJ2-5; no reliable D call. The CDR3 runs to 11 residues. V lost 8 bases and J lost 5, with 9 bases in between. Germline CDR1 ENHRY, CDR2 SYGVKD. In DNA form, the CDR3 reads TGTGCCATCGGGTCGTTTGAGACCCAGTACTTC. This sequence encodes CAIGSFETQYF.

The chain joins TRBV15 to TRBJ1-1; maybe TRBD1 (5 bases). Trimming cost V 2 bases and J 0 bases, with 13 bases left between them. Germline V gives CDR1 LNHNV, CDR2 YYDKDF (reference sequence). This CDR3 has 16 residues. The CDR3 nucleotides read TGTGCCACCAGCAGAATGTCGACAGCTATGAACACTGAAGCTTTCTTT. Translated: CATSRMSTAMNTEAFF.

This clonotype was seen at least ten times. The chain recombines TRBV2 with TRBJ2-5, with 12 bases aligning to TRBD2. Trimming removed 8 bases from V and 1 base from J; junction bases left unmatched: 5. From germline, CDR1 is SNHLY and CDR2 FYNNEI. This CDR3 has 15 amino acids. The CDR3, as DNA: TGTGCCAGCCGGGGACTAGCGGGTTTCCAAGAGACCCAGTACTTC. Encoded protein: CASRGLAGFQETQYF. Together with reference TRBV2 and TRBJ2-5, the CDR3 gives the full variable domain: EPEVTQTPSHQVTQMGQEVILRCVPISNHLYFYWYRQILGQKVEFLVSFYNNEISEKSEIFDDQFSVERPDGSNFTLKIRSTKLEDSAMYFCASRGLAGFQETQYFGPGTRLLVL.

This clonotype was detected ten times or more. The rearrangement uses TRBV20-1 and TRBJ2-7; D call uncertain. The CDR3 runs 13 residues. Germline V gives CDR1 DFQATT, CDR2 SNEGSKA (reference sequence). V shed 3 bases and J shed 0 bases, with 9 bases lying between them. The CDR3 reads CSASLYSSYEQYF. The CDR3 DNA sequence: TGCAGTGCTAGCCTCTATAGCTCCTACGAGCAGTACTTC.

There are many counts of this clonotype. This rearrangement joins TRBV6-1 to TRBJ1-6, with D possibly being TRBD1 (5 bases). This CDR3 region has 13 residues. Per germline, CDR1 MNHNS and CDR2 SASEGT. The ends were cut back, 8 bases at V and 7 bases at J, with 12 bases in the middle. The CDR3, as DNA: TGTGCCAGCTCCCAAGGGGTAAATTCACCCCTCCACTTT. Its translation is CASSQGVNSPLHF.